Only one count was recorded for the clone carrying this TCR beta chain. The data were taken from a study of T cells after somatic rescue of genetic block. Sequencing was performed with immunoSEQ multiplex PCR; in TCRdb, only in-frame clones are kept and a portion is missing. The sample records 110,000 or so clones, 75% to 95% being singletons. This CDR3 is built from 14 residues. V was pared by 0 bases and J by 10 bases, with 13 bases between. Germline V gives CDR1 GTSNPN, CDR2 SVGIG (reference sequence). The chain links TRBV30 to TRBJ1-6; the D gene is possibly TRBD1 (5 bases). The sequence derives from a woman aged 18-29 years. The sequenced sample consisted of peripheral blood mononuclear cells (PBMCs). The DNA of the CDR3 is TGTGCCTGGAGTGTAGGGACTGTACAATCACCCCTCCACTTT. Amino acid sequence: CAWSVGTVQSPLHF.